These 29 T cell receptor beta chains came from one sample sequenced in a study of blood T cells in healthy people across ages. Primers used in a second PCR of roughly 6 to 12 cycles were a sample-barcoded 5' primer and a J-beta primer mix. TCRdb itself ran the 5' RACE reads through MiXCR, one entry per CDR3 protein. Seen here are hundreds of thousands of distinct CDR3 sequences, around 32% observed once, and the top ten hold about 16%. The material sequenced was blood. Receptor source: a woman aged 80 or over in good health.

This clonotype was recorded many times. This chain uses TRBV7-2 with TRBJ1-2, with a weak D call TRBD1 (6 bases). There are 16 residues in the CDR3. Germline V CDR1 and CDR2: SGHTA, FQGNSA. Deletions cut 2 bases from V and 4 bases from J, with 17 bases between. CDR3 protein: CASSLTPGQTTYGYTF. In nucleotides, the CDR3 is TGTGCCAGCAGCTTAACCCCCGGACAGACGACCTATGGCTACACCTTC.

This clonotype was observed at least ten times. V and J are TRBV11-2 and TRBJ2-1; D may be TRBD2 (6 bases). The CDR3 runs to 14 residues. With 3 bases removed from V and 9 bases from J, the gap between germline ends came to 15 bases. Germline CDR1 and CDR2: SGHAT and FQNNGV. CDR3 nucleotide sequence: TGTGCCAGCAGCTTCGCCGGGGGAAGGCCTGAGCAGTTCTTC. It translates to CASSFAGGRPEQFF.

This clonotype was picked up many times. This chain uses TRBV15 with TRBJ2-1; D is possibly TRBD2 (5 bases). The CDR3 is made up of 14 amino acids. V lost 1 base to trimming and J lost 2 bases, with 6 bases between them. Looked up from germline, CDR1 is LNHNV and CDR2 is YYDKDF (reference sequence). The CDR3 coding sequence is TGTGCCACCAGCAGAGGTAGCGCCTACAATGAGCAGTTCTTC. Encoded protein: CATSRGSAYNEQFF.

This clonotype has a count of ten or more. This sequence joins TRBV7-3 and TRBJ2-7, with TRBD1 matching over 11 bases. Germline V gene lookup returns CDR1 SGHTA and CDR2 FQGTGA. The length of the CDR3 is 12 residues. V dropped 4 bases and J dropped 9; count of bases not matched to a gene: 2. The CDR3 loop is CASSSGQGVQYF. CDR3 nucleotides: TGTGCCAGCAGCTCGGGACAGGGGGTGCAGTACTTC.

Comments on this clonotype: It may be a read error: a sequence one base away is much more abundant. The CDR3 sequence: CSASGHRYQQYF. The CDR3 DNA is TGCAGTGCAAGCGGACACCGGTACCAGCAGTACTTC. The V gene is TRBV20-1, the J gene TRBJ2-7, with D perhaps given as TRBD1 or TRBD2 (5 bases each). V shed 6 bases and J shed 8 bases, with 17 bases lying between them. This CDR3 has 12 amino acids. Germline CDR1 DFQATT, CDR2 SNEGSKA (reference sequence).

On this clonotype: Being one base from a much bigger clone, this may be a read error. V and J are TRBV7-2 and TRBJ2-7, with D unresolved. CDR3 length: 12 amino acids. V lost 5 bases and J lost 9, with 14 bases in between. Germline CDR1 is SGHTA and CDR2 is FQGNSA. CDR3 nucleotide sequence: TGTGCCAGCAGCCTAGGGAATCACAGGCAGTACTTC. It yields the protein CASSLGNHRQYF. The entire variable domain, with the rest obtained from reference TRBV7-2 and TRBJ2-7, is as follows: GAGVSQSPSNKVTEKGKDVELRCDPISGHTALYWYRQSLGQGLEFLIYFQGNSAPDKSGLPSDRFSAERTGGSVSTLTIQRTQQEDSAVYLCASSLGNHRQYFGPGTRLTVT.

This clonotype was counted many times. The chain combines TRBV20-1 with TRBJ2-3, with D hard to call. Deletions cut 5 bases from V and 0 bases from J, with 9 bases between. CDR1 and CDR2 from the germline V gene are DFQATT and SNEGSKA (reference sequence). The CDR3 spans 13 residues. CDR3 sequence reads: CSAPGPSTDTQYF. DNA for the CDR3: TGCAGTGCTCCGGGTCCAAGCACAGATACGCAGTATTTT.

The chain is built from TRBV19 and TRBJ2-7; D call uncertain. The CDR3 contains 11 residues. CDR1 is LNHDA and CDR2 is SQIVND in the germline V gene (reference sequence). The CDR3 DNA is TGTGTGGAGCGAGTCGACTACGAGCAGTACTTC. Protein: CVERVDYEQYF.

The sample holds many counts of this clonotype. DNA for the CDR3: TGTGCCAGCAGTTCCTCTTATGGGAGGGTGGCCTACGAGCAGTACTTC. Amino acids: CASSSSYGRVAYEQYF. The rearrangement links TRBV6-2 or TRBV6-3 to TRBJ2-7; 7 nucleotides line up with TRBD2. CDR3 size: 16 residues. J was trimmed by 2 bases and V by 4 bases; bases with no gene match: 11. Germline CDR1 MNHEY, CDR2 SVGEGT.

The sample holds many counts of this clonotype. The chain couples TRBV9 to TRBJ2-1, with 7 bases aligning to TRBD2. CDR1 is SGDLS, CDR2 YYNGEE, per germline. This CDR3 has 15 residues. V was clipped by 2 bases and J by 3 bases; unmatched bases: 5. CDR3 DNA: TGTGCCAGCAGCGTTGCGGGGGTATACTACAATGAGCAGTTCTTC. Residues: CASSVAGVYYNEQFF.

The CDR3 region has the DNA TGCAGTGCTAGAGATGGCCTGGGTGGTACTGAAGCTTTCTTT. Translation gives CSARDGLGGTEAFF. The rearrangement joins TRBV20-1 to TRBJ1-1; the D is unclear. CDR1 and CDR2 (germline): DFQATT, SNEGSKA (reference sequence). This CDR3 spans 14 amino acids. Trimming removed 0 bases at V and 5 bases at J, with 13 bases between.

The V and J genes are TRBV7-9 and TRBJ2-3, with D perhaps given as TRBD1 or TRBD2 (5 bases each). V was shortened by 2 bases and J by 5 bases, with 17 bases between the two germline ends. This CDR3 comprises 16 residues. Germline CDR1 SEHNR, CDR2 FQNEAQ (reference sequence). The CDR3 reads CASSLTGTVVGDTQYF. The CDR3 coding sequence is TGTGCCAGCAGCTTAACCGGGACGGTGGTCGGAGATACGCAGTATTTT.

As concerns this clonotype: This may arise from a read error, as a much more abundant clone is one base away. V gene TRBV7-9 combines with J gene TRBJ2-1; D perhaps matches TRBD2 (6 bases). V lost 4 bases, J lost 2 bases, and 9 bases lay in between. Germline CDR1 reads SEHNR; CDR2 reads FQNEAQ (reference sequence). The CDR3 totals 14 residues. CDR3 sequence reads: CASSCGDPYNEQFF. The DNA of the CDR3 is TGTGCCAGCAGCTGCGGGGATCCCTACAATGAGCAGTTCTTC.

This clonotype was observed at least ten times. This chain joins TRBV7-9 and TRBJ2-7; perhaps TRBD1 as D (6 bases). Trimming left V 3 bases short and J 5 bases short, with 14 bases between. The CDR3 runs 14 residues. CDR1 SEHNR and CDR2 FQNEAQ come from the germline V gene (reference sequence). Here the CDR3 reads CASSFRDNRDEQYF. The DNA for the CDR3 is TGTGCCAGCAGCTTCCGGGACAACAGGGACGAGCAGTACTTC.

The table lists this clonotype with many counts. This chain uses TRBV7-9 with TRBJ1-2; 7 bases align to TRBD1. The CDR3 is 14 residues long. Germline lookup yields CDR1 SEHNR and CDR2 FQNEAQ (reference sequence). Trimming cost V 5 bases and J 5 bases; bases outside gene matches: 8. The CDR3 DNA is TGTGCCAGCAGCCCAGGGGGGGGAAGTTATGGCTACACCTTC. Amino acids: CASSPGGGSYGYTF.

This clonotype has a single count. The CDR3 ends on some other residue instead of the conserved phenylalanine or tryptophan, so this is likely a read error. This sequence joins TRBV15 and TRBJ1-5; the D gene is possibly TRBD1 (6 bases). V dropped 5 bases and J dropped 4 bases, with 9 bases sitting between them. Germline CDR1 reads LNHNV; CDR2 reads YYDKDF (reference sequence). This CDR3 has 13 amino acids. DNA of the CDR3: TGTGCCACCAGCGCCACAGGGAATCAGCCCCAGCATTGT. Protein: CATSATGNQPQHC.

This clonotype was observed at least ten times. The chain combines TRBV9 with TRBJ2-7; D may be TRBD2 (5 bases). The CDR3 extends over 12 amino acids. Germline values: CDR1 SGDLS, CDR2 YYNGEE. Trimming shortened V by 3 bases and J by 5 bases, and 9 bases separated the two germline ends. CDR3 DNA: TGTGCCAGCAGCGCCGGGGTGAACGAGCAGTACTTC. It translates to CASSAGVNEQYF.

The table lists this clonotype with a count of one. This chain links TRBV5-1 with TRBJ1-1; TRBD1 agrees at 7 bases. Per germline, CDR1 SGHRS and CDR2 YFSETQ. The CDR3 spans 14 residues. V was pared by 4 bases and J by 5 bases, with 8 bases of the junction left unmatched. The CDR3 loop reads CASSHGTEGTEAFF. CDR3 bases: TGCGCCAGCAGCCACGGGACAGAAGGGACTGAAGCTTTCTTT.

A remark on this clonotype: Possible read error: a much larger clone is one base away. The chain combines TRBV7-2 with TRBJ1-2; no clear D gene. The ends were cut back, 3 bases at V and 6 bases at J, with 11 bases in the middle. The V gene's germline CDR1 is SGHTA and CDR2 FQGNSA. This CDR3 contains 13 residues. The CDR3 DNA follows: TGTGCCAGCAGCTTCAGGCAGAACCATGGCTACACCTTC. Its translation: CASSFRQNHGYTF.

This clonotype was recorded only once. With a much larger clone just one base away, this may be a read error. The chain couples TRBV5-1 to TRBJ2-1, with D possibly matching TRBD1 (6 bases). Trimming cost V 4 bases and J 6 bases, with 14 bases left between them. Germline values: CDR1 SGHRS, CDR2 YFSETQ. The CDR3 is made up of 14 amino acids. The CDR3 DNA follows: TGCGCCAGCAGCCAGGAAGGGGGTATCAATGAGCAGTTCTTC. Translation gives CASSQEGGINEQFF.

Ten or more counts support this clonotype. This chain connects TRBV7-9 to TRBJ2-7, with 10 bases lining up with TRBD1. The CDR3 totals 14 residues. V lost 8 bases, J lost 1 base, and 5 bases stayed unmatched. In germline, CDR1 is SEHNR, CDR2 FQNEAQ (reference sequence). CDR3: CASGDRGNSYEQYF. The CDR3 DNA sequence: TGTGCCAGCGGGGACAGGGGAAATTCCTACGAGCAGTACTTC.

The table lists this clonotype with a few counts. This sequence joins TRBV24-1 and TRBJ2-1; tentative D call: TRBD2 (6 bases). The CDR3 extends over 16 amino acids. Germline assignment: CDR1 KGHDR and CDR2 SFDVKD. Trimming pared 3 bases from V and 5 bases from J, leaving 16 bases between. The CDR3: CATSDAGLGYNNEQFF. CDR3 DNA sequence: TGTGCCACCAGTGATGCGGGGCTTGGTTATAACAATGAGCAGTTCTTC.

This clonotype has a count of ten or more. This CDR3 is CASSLVDRGEQFF. CDR3 in DNA: TGTGCCAGCAGCTTAGTGGACAGGGGTGAGCAGTTCTTC. The rearrangement joins TRBV7-2 to TRBJ2-1, with 9 positions matching TRBD1. The CDR3 runs to 13 residues. The germline gives CDR1 SGHTA, CDR2 FQGNSA. The V gene end was trimmed by 1 base and the J gene end by 9 bases; junction bases not matched to a gene: 1. Full variable domain (remainder filled in from reference TRBV7-2 and TRBJ2-1): GAGVSQSPSNKVTEKGKDVELRCDPISGHTALYWYRQSLGQGLEFLIYFQGNSAPDKSGLPSDRFSAERTGGSVSTLTIQRTQQEDSAVYLCASSLVDRGEQFFGPGTRLTVL.

CDR3 region: CASSLADSKNIQYF. The CDR3 DNA reads as TGTGCCAGCAGCCTCGCGGATAGTAAAAACATTCAGTACTTC. The V gene is TRBV7-2, the J gene TRBJ2-4; D is undetermined. Germline V gene data show CDR1 as SGHTA and CDR2 as FQGNSA. Trimming shortened V by 5 bases and J by 4 bases, and 12 bases separated the two germline ends. The CDR3 extends over 14 amino acids.

This clonotype has a count of ten or more. The chain is built from TRBV12-3 or TRBV12-4 and TRBJ2-7, with D maybe TRBD1 (6 bases). The germline V and J ends were trimmed by 1 base and 5 bases, with 15 bases remaining between them. The CDR3 totals 15 residues. CDR3 loop: CASSLGRQVIDEQYF. The CDR3 DNA reads TGTGCCAGCAGTTTAGGGCGACAGGTCATTGACGAGCAGTACTTC.

In the case of this clonotype: This could be a read error, since a much larger clone is one nucleotide away. The CDR3 DNA sequence: TGTGCCAGCAGCTCGGGAGGCCCCCTAGGCTACACCTTC. Residues: CASSSGGPLGYTF. The chain is built from TRBV7-2 and TRBJ1-2; D not certain. Germline values: CDR1 SGHTA, CDR2 FQGNSA. The CDR3 has 13 amino acids. V was shortened by 4 bases and J by 8 bases, with 14 bases between the two germline ends.

This clonotype turned up a few times. Just one base apart from a much larger clone, this may be a read error. The rearrangement links TRBV7-6 to TRBJ2-4; 11 bases align to TRBD1. The last part of the DNA fits TRBJ2-7 better; the J call may be wrong. The CDR3 is 16 residues long. Looked up from germline, CDR1 is SGHVS and CDR2 is FNYEAQ. The CDR3 DNA reads as TGTGCCAGCAGCTCTCAGTGCGGGACAGGGGGGAACGAGCAGTACTTC. Its translation: CASSSQCGTGGNEQYF.

Ten or more counts support this clonotype. This rearrangement joins TRBV20-1 to TRBJ1-5; tentatively, D is TRBD1 (5 bases). There are 16 residues in the CDR3. Germline V gene lookup returns CDR1 DFQATT and CDR2 SNEGSKA (reference sequence). The V end was cut by 0 bases, the J end by 2 bases, with 14 bases between. The CDR3 is CSARDSKGSGNQPQHF. CDR3 nucleotides: TGCAGTGCTAGAGATAGTAAGGGGTCGGGCAATCAGCCCCAGCATTTT.

This clonotype was recorded a few times. A much larger clone lies a single base off, so this may be a read error. V and J are TRBV30 and TRBJ2-1; D perhaps matches TRBD1 (6 bases). There are 13 residues in the CDR3. CDR1 and CDR2 from the germline V gene are GTSNPN and SVGIG (reference sequence). V lost 0 bases, J lost 13 bases, and 16 bases lay in between. The CDR3 DNA sequence: TGTGCCTGGAGTGTCGGACAGAAAGAGACCCAGTTCTTC. The encoded protein is CAWSVGQKETQFF. The variable domain in full, with the rest retrieved from reference TRBV30 and TRBJ2-1, is SQTIHQWPATLVQPVGSPLSLECTVEGTSNPNLYWYRQAAGRGLQLLFYSVGIGQISSEVPQNLSASRPQDRQFILSSKKLLLSDSGFYLCAWSVGQKETQFFGPGTRLTVL.